This T cell receptor (beta chain) was recovered during a study of blood T cell repertoires in COVID-19. The assay was immunoSEQ multiplex PCR, and TCRdb's table has in-frame clones only and misses some. The sample yields roughly 260,000 clones, around 92% seen once. CDR3 size: 16 residues. V was pared by 8 bases and J by 2 bases, with 10 bases of the junction left unmatched. CDR1 is LNHDA, CDR2 SQIVND, per germline (reference sequence). Sequences were obtained from peripheral blood. The clonotype comes from a person aged 18-30 years with COVID-19, enrolled during active disease. The chain joins TRBV19 to TRBJ2-2; TRBD2 aligns across 8 bases. The CDR3, as DNA: TGTGCCAGTTACCCAAGCGGGAGAGTTAACACCGGGGAGCTGTTTTTT. This codes for CASYPSGRVNTGELFF.